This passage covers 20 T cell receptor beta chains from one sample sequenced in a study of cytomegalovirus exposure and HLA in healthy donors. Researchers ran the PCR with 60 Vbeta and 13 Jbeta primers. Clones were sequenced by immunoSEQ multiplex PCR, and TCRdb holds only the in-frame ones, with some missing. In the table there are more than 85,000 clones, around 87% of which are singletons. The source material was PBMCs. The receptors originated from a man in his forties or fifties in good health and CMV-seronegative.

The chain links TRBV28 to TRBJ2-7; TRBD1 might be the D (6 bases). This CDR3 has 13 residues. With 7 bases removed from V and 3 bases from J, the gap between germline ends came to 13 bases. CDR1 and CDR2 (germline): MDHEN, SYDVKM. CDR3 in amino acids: CASNPGQLYEQYF. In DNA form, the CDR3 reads TGTGCCAGCAACCCAGGACAGCTCTACGAGCAGTACTTC.

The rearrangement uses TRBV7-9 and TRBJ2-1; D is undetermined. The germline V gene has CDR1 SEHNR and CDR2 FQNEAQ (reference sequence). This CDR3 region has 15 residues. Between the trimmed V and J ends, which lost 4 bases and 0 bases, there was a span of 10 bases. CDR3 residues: CASSSRSGSYNEQFF. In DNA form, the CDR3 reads TGTGCCAGCAGCTCCCGTTCGGGCTCCTACAATGAGCAGTTCTTC.

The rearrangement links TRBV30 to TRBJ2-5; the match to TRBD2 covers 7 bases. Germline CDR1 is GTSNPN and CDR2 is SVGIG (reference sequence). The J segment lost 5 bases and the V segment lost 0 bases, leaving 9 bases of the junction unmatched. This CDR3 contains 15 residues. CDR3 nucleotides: TGTGCCTGGAGTGTACGTCCGATCGGGGGGGAGACCCAGTACTTC. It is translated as CAWSVRPIGGETQYF.

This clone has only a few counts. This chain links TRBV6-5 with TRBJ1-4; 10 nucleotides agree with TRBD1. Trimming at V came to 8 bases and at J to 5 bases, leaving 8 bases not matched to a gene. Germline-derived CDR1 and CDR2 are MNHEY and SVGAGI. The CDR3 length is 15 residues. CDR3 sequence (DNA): TGTGCCAGCGGGGACAGGGGCCTAAACAATGAAAAACTGTTTTTT. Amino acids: CASGDRGLNNEKLFF.

The CDR3 sequence is CASSQNSGSYEQYF. CDR3 nucleotide sequence: TGCGCCAGCAGCCAGAATAGCGGTTCCTACGAGCAGTACTTC. The V gene is TRBV4-1, the J gene TRBJ2-7, with D possibly matching TRBD2 (6 bases). CDR3 length: 14 amino acids. Germline values: CDR1 MGHRA, CDR2 YSYEKL. The V end was cut by 3 bases, the J end by 1 base, with 10 bases between.

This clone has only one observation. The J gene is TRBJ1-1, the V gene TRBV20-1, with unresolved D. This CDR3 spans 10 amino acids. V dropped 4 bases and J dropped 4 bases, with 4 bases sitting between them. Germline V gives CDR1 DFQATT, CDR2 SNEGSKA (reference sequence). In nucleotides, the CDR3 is TGCAGTGCTACGGGCACTGAAGCTTTCTTT. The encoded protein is CSATGTEAFF.

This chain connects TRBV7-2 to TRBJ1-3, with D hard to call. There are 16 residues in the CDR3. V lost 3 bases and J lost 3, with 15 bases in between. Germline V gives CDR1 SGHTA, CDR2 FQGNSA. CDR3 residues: CASSFLRTGSGNTIYF. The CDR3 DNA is TGTGCCAGCAGCTTTCTTCGGACGGGAAGTGGAAACACCATATATTTT. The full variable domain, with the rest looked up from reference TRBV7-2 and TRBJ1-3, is GAGVSQSPSNKVTEKGKDVELRCDPISGHTALYWYRQSLGQGLEFLIYFQGNSAPDKSGLPSDRFSAERTGGSVSTLTIQRTQQEDSAVYLCASSFLRTGSGNTIYFGEGSWLTVV.

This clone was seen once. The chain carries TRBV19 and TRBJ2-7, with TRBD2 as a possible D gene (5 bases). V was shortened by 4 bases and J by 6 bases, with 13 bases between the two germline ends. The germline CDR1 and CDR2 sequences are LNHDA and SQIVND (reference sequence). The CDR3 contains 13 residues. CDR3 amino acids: CASSKGRAGEQYF. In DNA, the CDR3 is TGTGCCAGTAGTAAGGGAAGGGCGGGCGAGCAGTACTTC.

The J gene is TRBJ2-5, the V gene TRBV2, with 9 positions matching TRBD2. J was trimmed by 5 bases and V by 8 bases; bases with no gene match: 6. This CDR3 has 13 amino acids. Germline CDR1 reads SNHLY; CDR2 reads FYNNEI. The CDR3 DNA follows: TGTGCCAGCGGGCGGGGGGGCCAGGAGACCCAGTACTTC. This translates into CASGRGGQETQYF.

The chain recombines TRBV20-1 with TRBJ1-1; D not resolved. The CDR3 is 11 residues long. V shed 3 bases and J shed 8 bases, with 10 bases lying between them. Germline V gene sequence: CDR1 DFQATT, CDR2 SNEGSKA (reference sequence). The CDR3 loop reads CSARYGPEAFF. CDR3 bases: TGCAGTGCTAGGTATGGCCCCGAAGCTTTCTTT.

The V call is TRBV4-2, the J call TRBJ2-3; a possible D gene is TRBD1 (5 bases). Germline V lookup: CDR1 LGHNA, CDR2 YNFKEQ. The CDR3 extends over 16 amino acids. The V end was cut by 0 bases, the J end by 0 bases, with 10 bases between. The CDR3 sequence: CASSQEGQASTDTQYF. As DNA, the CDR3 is TGTGCCAGCAGCCAAGAGGGGCAGGCTAGCACAGATACGCAGTATTTT.

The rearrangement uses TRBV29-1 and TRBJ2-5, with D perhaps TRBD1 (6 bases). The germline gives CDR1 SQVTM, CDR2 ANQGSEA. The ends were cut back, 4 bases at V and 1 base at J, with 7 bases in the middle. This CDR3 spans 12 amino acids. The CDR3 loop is CSVGQAQETQYF. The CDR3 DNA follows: TGCAGCGTTGGACAGGCCCAAGAGACCCAGTACTTC.

The CDR3 spells CASSLISGGADTQYF. The CDR3 DNA reads as TGTGCCAGCAGCTTAATCAGCGGGGGGGCAGATACGCAGTATTTT. The V gene is TRBV7-8, the J gene TRBJ2-3, with 10 positions matching TRBD2. Germline lookup yields CDR1 SGHVS and CDR2 FQNEAQ. CDR3 length: 15 residues. V shed 2 bases, J shed 4 bases, and the junction held 3 bases outside the gene matches.

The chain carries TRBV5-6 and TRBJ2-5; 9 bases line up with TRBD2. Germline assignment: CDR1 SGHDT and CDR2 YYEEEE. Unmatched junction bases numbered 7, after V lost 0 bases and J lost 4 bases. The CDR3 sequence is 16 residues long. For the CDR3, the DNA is TGTGCCAGCAGCTTGGGGGGCGGGGGGGCCGTAGAGACCCAGTACTTC. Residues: CASSLGGGGAVETQYF.

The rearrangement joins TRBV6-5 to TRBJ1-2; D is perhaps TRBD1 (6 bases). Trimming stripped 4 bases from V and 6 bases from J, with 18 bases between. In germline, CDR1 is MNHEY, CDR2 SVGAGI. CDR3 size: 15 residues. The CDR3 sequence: CASSSPTGGQHGYTF. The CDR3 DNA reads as TGTGCCAGCAGTTCCCCGACCGGGGGGCAACATGGCTACACCTTC.

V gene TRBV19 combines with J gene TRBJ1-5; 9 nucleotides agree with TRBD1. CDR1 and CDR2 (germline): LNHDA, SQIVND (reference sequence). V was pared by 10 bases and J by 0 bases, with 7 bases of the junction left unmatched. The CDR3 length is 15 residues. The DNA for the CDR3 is TGTGCCACGACCGACAGGGGGGTTAGCAATCAGCCCCAGCATTTT. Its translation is CATTDRGVSNQPQHF.

CDR3 loop: CATSRDASYNEQFF. The CDR3 DNA follows: TGTGCCACCAGCAGAGACGCGAGCTACAATGAGCAGTTCTTC. The chain employs TRBV15 and TRBJ2-1; D is unclear. Trimming took 0 bases from V and 3 from J, leaving 6 bases between them. CDR3 length: 14 residues. Germline V CDR1 and CDR2: LNHNV, YYDKDF (reference sequence).

The CDR3 nucleotides read TGTGCCAGCAGCCCTGACAGGGTCGACTACACCTTC. As protein: CASSPDRVDYTF. V gene TRBV28 combines with J gene TRBJ1-2; 7 nucleotides match TRBD1. J gave up 10 bases and V 6 bases, and 8 bases lay outside the gene matches. CDR1 is MDHEN and CDR2 is SYDVKM in the germline V gene. The CDR3 runs to 12 residues.

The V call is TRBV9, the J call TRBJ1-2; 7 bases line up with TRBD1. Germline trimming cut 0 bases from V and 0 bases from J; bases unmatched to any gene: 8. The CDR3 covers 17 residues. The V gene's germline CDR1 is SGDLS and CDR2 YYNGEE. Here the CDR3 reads CASSVEGRGSANYGYTF. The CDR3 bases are TGTGCCAGCAGCGTAGAAGGCAGGGGGTCGGCTAACTATGGCTACACCTTC.

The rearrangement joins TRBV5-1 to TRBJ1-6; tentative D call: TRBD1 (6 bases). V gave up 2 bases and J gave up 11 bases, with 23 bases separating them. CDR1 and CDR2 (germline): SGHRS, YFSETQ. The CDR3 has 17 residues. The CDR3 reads CASSLAPGVQGRTPLHF. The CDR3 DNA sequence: TGCGCCAGCAGCTTAGCCCCCGGGGTACAGGGCCGTACACCCCTCCACTTT. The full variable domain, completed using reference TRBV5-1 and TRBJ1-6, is KAGVTQTPRYLIKTRGQQVTLSCSPISGHRSVSWYQQTPGQGLQFLFEYFSETQRNKGNFPGRFSGRQFSNSRSEMNVSTLELGDSALYLCASSLAPGVQGRTPLHFGNGTRLTVT.